These 31 T cell receptor beta chains were sequenced from one sample in a study of tumor-infiltrating lymphocytes in primary liver carcinoma. Both blood RNA, taken from unsorted whole blood, and germline DNA were extracted. A constant-region primer primed TCR beta cDNA synthesis from about 0.55 ug of total RNA. Modified slightly, ARM-PCR produced TCR beta libraries over three nested multiplex PCR rounds. Investigators reported that the first two PCR rounds, at 10 to 11 cycles each, used TRBV1-TRBV30 forward primers with a C-beta reverse primer. TCRdb recomputed calls from the multiplex PCR reads with MiXCR, one row per CDR3 protein. The table has approximately 330,000 distinct CDR3 sequences, about 65% seen once. The sample consisted of peripheral blood. Receptors originate from a man aged 35 to 55 with primary liver carcinoma and hepatitis B virus infection.

This clonotype was observed a single time. A single base separates this from a much larger clone, so it may be a read error. This chain uses TRBV6-2 or TRBV6-3 with TRBJ2-1; D call uncertain. Per the germline V gene, CDR1 is MNHEY and CDR2 is SVGEGT. The CDR3 has 11 residues. The germline V and J ends were trimmed by 4 bases and 11 bases, with 9 bases remaining between them. DNA for the CDR3: TGTGCCAGCAGTTTTAGCTATAAGCAGTTCTTC. Its protein is CASSFSYKQFF.

Details on this clonotype: This may arise from a read error, as a much more abundant clone is one base away. Here the CDR3 omits its conserved ending phenylalanine or tryptophan, so a read error is the likely source. The V and J genes are TRBV6-1 and TRBJ2-7; D call uncertain. The CDR3 has 13 residues. V lost 1 base, J lost 6 bases, and 10 bases lay in between. Germline V CDR1 and CDR2: MNHNS, SASEGT. CDR3 sequence: CASSEGRVFEQYL. The CDR3, as DNA: TGTGCCAGCAGTGAAGGAAGGGTATTCGAGCAGTACCTC.

This clonotype was observed a single time. It may be a read error: a sequence one base away is much more abundant. V usage is TRBV6-1 and J usage is TRBJ2-1; 14 bases are a match to TRBD2. V lost 4 bases to trimming and J lost 10 bases; unmatched junction nucleotides: 6. This CDR3 contains 15 residues. The germline V gene encodes CDR1 MNHNS and CDR2 SASEGT. The CDR3, as DNA: TGTGCCAGCAGTGGACTAGCGGGAGGGCCACAGGAGCAGTTCTTC. Translation gives CASSGLAGGPQEQFF.

As for this clonotype: A junction boundary mismatches the germline segment, possibly from a read error. The chain combines TRBV10-3 with TRBJ2-1; D possibly corresponds to TRBD2 (5 bases). Germline V gene sequence: CDR1 ENHRY, CDR2 SYGVKD. CDR3 length: 13 amino acids. The CDR3 bases are TGTGCCACCAGTGTGGACTCCTACAATGAGCAATTCTTC. Amino acids: CATSVDSYNEQFF.

This clonotype was seen at least ten times. V is TRBV6-6 and J is TRBJ1-5; D not resolved. Trimming cost V 2 bases and J 3 bases, with 5 bases left between them. CDR1 is MNHNY, CDR2 SVGAGI, per germline (reference sequence). The CDR3 is 13 residues long. The CDR3 loop reads CASSYLNNQPQHF. In nucleotides, the CDR3 is TGTGCCAGCAGTTACCTGAACAATCAGCCCCAGCATTTT.

A remark on this clonotype: Germline is not matched at one junction end, which may reflect a read error. CDR3 DNA sequence: TGTGCCAGCAGCTTAATCGGATCCTACGATCAGTACTTC. Translated, it gives CASSLIGSYDQYF. This rearrangement joins TRBV7-9 to TRBJ2-7; D uncertain. Germline V gene data show CDR1 as SEHNR and CDR2 as FQNEAQ (reference sequence). The CDR3 is made up of 13 amino acids.

Concerning this clonotype itself: One end of the junction is discordant with germline, which a read error may explain. Here the CDR3 DNA reads TGTGCCAGCAGACCTCGACTAGCCAGACAGCCACTCCGCGTTTCGGGGGAGCTGTTTTTC. It translates to CASRPRLARQPLRVSGELFF. This chain joins TRBV28 and TRBJ2-2, with TRBD2 matching 7 bases. Germline-derived CDR1 and CDR2 are MDHEN and SYDVKM. The CDR3 covers 20 residues. Full variable domain (missing parts from reference TRBV28 and TRBJ2-2): DVKVTQSSRYLVKRTGEKVFLECVQDMDHENMFWYRQDPGLGLRLIYFSYDVKMKEKGDIPEGYSVSREKKERFSLILESASTNQTSMYLCASRPRLARQPLRVSGELFFGEGSRLTVL.

V and J are TRBV11-2 and TRBJ2-3; D perhaps matches TRBD1 (5 bases). CDR3 length: 15 amino acids. CDR1 is SGHAT and CDR2 is FQNNGV in the germline V gene. In DNA form, the CDR3 reads TGTGTCAGTACGCGACAGCGTCCTAGCACAGATACGCAGTATTTT. Residues: CVSTRQRPSTDTQYF.

The sample holds a few counts of this clonotype. This rearrangement joins TRBV5-4 to TRBJ2-1, with 12 bases lining up with TRBD2. The V segment lost 1 base and the J segment 9 bases; nucleotides outside the gene matches: 2. Germline CDR1 SGHNT, CDR2 YYREEE (reference sequence). CDR3 length: 14 residues. Here the CDR3 reads CASSLTSGRSEQFF. The CDR3 bases are TGTGCCAGCAGCTTGACTAGCGGGAGGAGTGAGCAGTTCTTC. The full variable domain, rest sourced from reference TRBV5-4 and TRBJ2-1, is ETGVTQSPTHLIKTRGQQVTLRCSSQSGHNTVSWYQQALGQGPQFIFQYYREEENGRGNFPPRFSGLQFPNYSSELNVNALELDDSALYLCASSLTSGRSEQFFGPGTRLTVL.

The V gene is TRBV5-1, the J gene TRBJ2-3; D gene ambiguous. Trimming pared 5 bases from V and 2 bases from J, leaving 18 bases between. The CDR3 loop spans 16 amino acids. CDR1 SGHRS and CDR2 YFSETQ come from the germline V gene. CDR3 nucleotides: TGCGCCAGCAGGATCAGGTCGTCCGCGATCACAGATACGCAGTATTTT. Its translation: CASRIRSSAITDTQYF.

Points on this clonotype: A much larger clone differs from this one at a single base, so this may be a read error. The chain combines TRBV6-6 with TRBJ2-1; the match to TRBD2 covers 16 bases. Looked up from germline, CDR1 is MNHNY and CDR2 is SVGAGI (reference sequence). Unmatched junction bases numbered 11, after V lost 2 bases and J lost 1 base. This CDR3 contains 21 residues. As DNA, the CDR3 is TGTGCCAGCAGTTACCTTTCCCAGGGACTAGCGGGAGGGAGTTCCTACAATGAGCAGTTCTTC. This gives the protein CASSYLSQGLAGGSSYNEQFF.

This clonotype was recorded only once. The chain links TRBV12-3 or TRBV12-4 to TRBJ1-2; D remains ambiguous. Trimming stripped 5 bases from V and 3 bases from J, with 10 bases between. The CDR3 runs 13 residues. The CDR3 DNA follows: TGTGCCAGCAGTGATGACATGGACTATGGCTACACCTTC. Its protein is CASSDDMDYGYTF.

This clonotype was recorded many times. The chain is built from TRBV6-2 or TRBV6-3 and TRBJ1-1, with 8 bases aligning to TRBD1. This CDR3 is built from 17 residues. CDR1 is MNHEY and CDR2 is SVGEGT in the germline V gene. J was trimmed by 1 base and V by 2 bases; bases with no gene match: 9. The CDR3 here is CASSYPRTGPGNTEAFF. The CDR3, as DNA: TGTGCCAGCAGTTACCCCCGGACAGGGCCGGGGAACACTGAAGCTTTCTTT.

This clonotype has a single count. A single base separates this from a much larger clone, so it may be a read error. The conserved phenylalanine or tryptophan normally closing the CDR3 is absent here, so this likely arose from a read error. V usage is TRBV6-2 or TRBV6-3 and J usage is TRBJ2-7, with D unclear. V lost 4 bases and J 3 bases, leaving 13 bases between the germline ends. This CDR3 region has 14 residues. Germline assignment: CDR1 MNHEY and CDR2 SVGEGT. CDR3 sequence (DNA): TGTGCCAGCAGTTCAGAGGTTAAAATCTACGAGCAGTACTCC. Translating gives CASSSEVKIYEQYS.

This clonotype came up many times. This chain links TRBV6-6 with TRBJ1-4; weak D call: TRBD1 (5 bases). The CDR3 consists of 14 residues. The germline gives CDR1 MNHNY, CDR2 SVGAGI (reference sequence). Trimming cost V 0 bases and J 8 bases, with 10 bases left between them. Written as DNA, the CDR3 is TGTGCCAGCAGTTACTCCCAGGGTCCGGAAAAACTGTTTTTT. Its protein is CASSYSQGPEKLFF.

Concerning this clonotype itself: At one boundary the junction diverges from the germline segment, which might be a read error. V gene TRBV11-2 combines with J gene TRBJ2-2, with D perhaps TRBD2 (5 bases). This CDR3 has 16 amino acids. Germline CDR1 SGHAT, CDR2 FQNNGV. The CDR3 DNA is TGTGCCAGGAGCTTAAAGGTTAATGCGAACACCGGGGAACTGTTTTTT. Translation: CARSLKVNANTGELFF.

This chain connects TRBV6-5 to TRBJ2-3, with 9 bases aligning to TRBD1. The CDR3 is made up of 19 amino acids. Per germline, CDR1 MNHEY and CDR2 SVGAGI. V shed 0 bases and J 1 base; nucleotides not matched to a gene: 11. The CDR3 coding sequence is TGTGCCAGCAGTTACTCAGGTGCCGGGACAGGGTTGGGCACAGATACGCAGTATTTT. Translating gives CASSYSGAGTGLGTDTQYF.

Comment on this clonotype: Since a much larger clone is just one base distant, this may be a read error. V and J are TRBV6-2 or TRBV6-3 and TRBJ2-4; D is unclear. V was shortened by 6 bases and J by 0 bases, with 18 bases between the two germline ends. There are 17 residues in the CDR3. Looked up from germline, CDR1 is MNHEY and CDR2 is SVGEGT. CDR3: CASSPSKGPLAKNIQYF. Written as DNA, the CDR3 is TGTGCCAGCAGCCCGTCGAAGGGTCCTTTAGCCAAAAACATTCAGTACTTC.

This clonotype came up many times. The V and J genes are TRBV4-3 and TRBJ2-7; 12 bases are a match to TRBD2. CDR3 length: 15 amino acids. Germline V CDR1 and CDR2: LGHNA, YSLEER. The V segment lost 4 bases and the J segment 1 base; nucleotides outside the gene matches: 2. The CDR3 loop reads CASSRTSGESYEQYF. In DNA form, the CDR3 reads TGCGCCAGCAGCCGGACTAGCGGGGAATCCTACGAGCAGTACTTC.

In the case of this clonotype: Being one base from a much bigger clone, this may be a read error. The J gene is TRBJ2-2, the V gene TRBV6-5; 7 bases agree with TRBD2. CDR3 size: 16 residues. The V gene's germline CDR1 is MNHEY and CDR2 SVGAGI. The CDR3 nucleotides read TGTGCCAGCAGTTACTCCGGGACTACGAGCACCGGGAAGCTGTTTTTT. It codes for CASSYSGTTSTGKLFF.

The CDR3 spells CTIIEIPQREHYEQYF. The DNA for the CDR3 is TGTACCATCATTGAAATCCCACAGCGGGAGCACTACGAGCAGTACTTC. The chain combines TRBV6-7 with TRBJ2-7; 8 bases align to TRBD2. TRBV6-7 is filed as an ORF, its function uncertain. The CDR3 loop spans 16 amino acids.

The chain is built from TRBV7-9 and TRBJ2-5; D gene unclear. Germline V gene sequence: CDR1 SEHNR, CDR2 FQNEAQ (reference sequence). The V end was cut by 4 bases, the J end by 7 bases, with 16 bases between. CDR3 length: 14 residues. In DNA form, the CDR3 reads TGTGCCAGCAGCTCGGGTCAAGGGTTAGGGACCCAGTACTTC. The encoded protein is CASSSGQGLGTQYF.

CDR3 nucleotides: TGTGCCAGCAGCTTTGGATATATGGGGGTATACGAGCAGTACTTC. As protein: CASSFGYMGVYEQYF. The V gene is TRBV11-2, the J gene TRBJ2-7, with D possibly being TRBD1 or TRBD2 (5 bases each). The CDR3 covers 15 residues. The V end was cut by 3 bases, the J end by 4 bases, with 16 bases between. The germline V gene has CDR1 SGHAT and CDR2 FQNNGV.

This clonotype has ten or more counts. The genes are TRBV11-2 and TRBJ1-4; the D is unclear. CDR1 and CDR2 (germline): SGHAT, FQNNGV. Deletions cut 0 bases from V and 7 bases from J, with 9 bases between. CDR3 length: 14 amino acids. The chain's CDR3 is CASSLDVRGEKLFF. CDR3 coding DNA: TGTGCCAGCAGCTTAGATGTCCGTGGTGAAAAACTGTTTTTT.

The gene calls are TRBV28 and TRBJ2-1, with a weak D call TRBD2 (6 bases). Germline V CDR1 and CDR2: MDHEN, SYDVKM. Trimming stripped 6 bases from V and 2 bases from J, with 23 bases between. The CDR3 totals 18 residues. This CDR3 reads CASSSTRREFKTYNEQFF. The CDR3 nucleotides are TGTGCCAGCAGCTCGACTAGAAGGGAGTTTAAAACCTACAATGAGCAGTTCTTC. The complete variable domain, with remaining parts taken from reference TRBV28 and TRBJ2-1, reads DVKVTQSSRYLVKRTGEKVFLECVQDMDHENMFWYRQDPGLGLRLIYFSYDVKMKEKGDIPEGYSVSREKKERFSLILESASTNQTSMYLCASSSTRREFKTYNEQFFGPGTRLTVL.

A note on this clonotype: This could be a read error, since a much larger clone is one nucleotide away. The V call is TRBV6-5, the J call TRBJ2-7; weak D call: TRBD1 (5 bases). This CDR3 contains 15 residues. Germline V gene data show CDR1 as MNHEY and CDR2 as SVGAGI. CDR3 loop: CASSYSGQGSYERYF. In DNA form, the CDR3 reads TGTGCCAGCAGTTACTCGGGGCAGGGCTCCTACGAGCGGTACTTC.

Of note for this clonotype: A read error may account for a junction end that differs from germline. This chain uses TRBV5-5 with TRBJ2-7; 8 nucleotides match TRBD1. CDR1 is SGHKS and CDR2 is YYEKEE in the germline V gene (reference sequence). The CDR3 loop spans 13 amino acids. CDR3 residues: CASNYRTGNDQYF. CDR3 DNA sequence: TGTGCCAGCAACTATAGGACAGGGAACGATCAGTACTTC.

At least ten counts were recorded for this clonotype. This rearrangement joins TRBV4-3 to TRBJ2-5; 7 positions agree with TRBD1. This CDR3 is 15 amino acids long. Germline V gives CDR1 LGHNA, CDR2 YSLEER. J was trimmed by 5 bases and V by 8 bases; bases with no gene match: 14. This chain's CDR3 is CASALQLGRGETQYF. CDR3 in DNA: TGCGCCAGCGCTCTCCAGCTGGGCAGGGGGGAGACCCAGTACTTC.

V gene TRBV11-1 combines with J gene TRBJ2-1; D gene ambiguous. Trimming pared 5 bases from V and 3 bases from J, leaving 14 bases between. The CDR3 has 15 residues. Germline-derived CDR1 and CDR2 are SGHAT and FQDESV (reference sequence). CDR3 nucleotide sequence: TGTGCCAGCAGCCTCTGGACCGGCCTCTACAATGAGCAGTTCTTC. Its translation is CASSLWTGLYNEQFF.

As regards this clonotype: The missing conserved phenylalanine or tryptophan at the end of this CDR3 makes a read error likely. The chain links TRBV6-6 to TRBJ1-1; no definite D call. CDR3 length: 14 amino acids. CDR1 is MNHNY and CDR2 is SVGAGI in the germline V gene (reference sequence). In DNA, the CDR3 is TGTGCCAGCAGTTACCTCAACATGAACGCTGAAGCTTTCATT. It specifies CASSYLNMNAEAFI.

Of note for this clonotype: A much larger clone lies a single base off, so this may be a read error. The genes are TRBV4-2 and TRBJ2-3; maybe TRBD2 (6 bases). The V gene's germline CDR1 is LGHNA and CDR2 YNFKEQ. Trimming cost V 1 base and J 4 bases, with 15 bases left between them. The CDR3 sequence is 16 residues long. The CDR3 is CASSQAGWEDADTQYF. The CDR3, as DNA: TGTGCCAGCAGCCAAGCGGGGTGGGAGGACGCAGATACGCAGTATTTT.